This TCR beta chain came from a study of blood T cell repertoires in COVID-19. In the study overall: Acute-phase and convalescent COVID-19 samples originated in the United States, Italy and Spain.

Germline-derived CDR1 and CDR2 are SGHVS and FQNEAQ. The CDR3 spans 18 residues. V was clipped by 1 base and J by 1 base, with 17 bases between them. Method: immunoSEQ multiplex PCR; TCRdb's copy keeps in-frame clones and lacks some. The data show about 68,000 clones, with roughly 85% seen just once and 20% to 25% held by the top ten. The TCR comes from a man aged 45-65 years with acute or convalescent COVID-19. The material sequenced was peripheral blood. The chain joins TRBV7-8 to TRBJ2-4, with D perhaps TRBD1 (5 bases). The CDR3 sequence is CASSLVSGQGAAKNIQYF. CDR3 coding DNA: TGTGCCAGCAGCTTAGTTTCAGGGCAGGGTGCTGCCAAAAACATTCAGTACTTC. Together with reference TRBV7-8 and TRBJ2-4, the CDR3 gives the full variable domain: GAGVSQSPRYKVAKRGQDVALRCDPISGHVSLFWYQQALGQGPEFLTYFQNEAQLDKSGLPSDRFFAERPEGSVSTLKIQRTQQEDSAVYLCASSLVSGQGAAKNIQYFGAGTRLSVL.